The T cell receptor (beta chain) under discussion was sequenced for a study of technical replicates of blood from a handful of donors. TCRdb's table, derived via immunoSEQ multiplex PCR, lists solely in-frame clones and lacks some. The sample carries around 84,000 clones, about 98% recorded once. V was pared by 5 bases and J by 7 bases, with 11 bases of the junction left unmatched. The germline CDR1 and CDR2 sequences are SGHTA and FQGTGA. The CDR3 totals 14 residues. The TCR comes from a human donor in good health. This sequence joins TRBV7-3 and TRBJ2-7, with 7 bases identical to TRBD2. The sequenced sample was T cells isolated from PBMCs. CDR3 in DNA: TGTGCCAGCAGCCCCAGCGGGGCCCTCGGGGAGCAGTACTTC. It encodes CASSPSGALGEQYF.